This T cell receptor beta chain was identified in a study of shared clonotypes between healthy human individuals. This CDR3 spans 18 amino acids. V dropped 3 bases and J dropped 1; count of bases not matched to a gene: 12. Germline V CDR1 and CDR2: SGHVS, FQNEAQ. The method was immunoSEQ multiplex PCR; TCRdb's version includes in-frame clones alone and lacks a portion of them. The repertoire holds 1,400,000 or so clones, 98% to 99% seen once, with 0.36% in the top ten. The chain carries TRBV7-8 and TRBJ2-5; 9 bases agree with TRBD2. The source material was naive CD4+ T cells sorted from blood. Documented subset: CD45RA+ positively selected. This receptor was taken from a man aged 25-40 years in good health. The CDR3 DNA reads as TGTGCCAGCAGCTTCCGTATTGGCGGGAGGGGAGTCCAAGAGACCCAGTACTTC. It encodes CASSFRIGGRGVQETQYF.